One sample yielded the 6 T cell receptor beta chains listed below, sequenced in a study of blood T cells in healthy people across ages. Primers used in a second PCR of about 6 to 11 cycles were a sample-barcoded 5' primer and a J-beta primer mix. Each CDR3 protein gets one entry after TCRdb re-called the 5' RACE reads with MiXCR. Counted here are around 1.5 million distinct CDR3 sequences, almost 60% occurring once; the ten biggest clones make up 5.5% to 8%. The specimen was blood. These receptors came from a man younger than 35 in good health.

This clonotype was picked up a small number of times. The J gene is TRBJ2-3, the V gene TRBV3-1, with D perhaps TRBD2 (6 bases). There are 15 residues in the CDR3. V was shortened by 2 bases and J by 2 bases, with 11 bases between the two germline ends. CDR1 and CDR2 (germline): LGHDT, YNNKEL (reference sequence). DNA for the CDR3: TGTGCCAGCAGCCAATTGGGGGACTCCACAGATACGCAGTATTTT. Translated, it gives CASSQLGDSTDTQYF.

This chain links TRBV2 with TRBJ2-1; TRBD2 agrees at 10 bases. J lost 10 bases, V lost 6 bases, and 9 bases had no gene match. The CDR3 consists of 14 residues. The germline V gene encodes CDR1 SNHLY and CDR2 FYNNEI. In nucleotides, the CDR3 is TGTGCCAGCAGGGAGGGACTAGCGCCGGGGGAGCAGTTCTTC. This translates into CASREGLAPGEQFF.

This clonotype was observed a single time. J is TRBJ2-1 and V is TRBV29-1, with 15 bases lining up with TRBD2. Per the germline V gene, CDR1 is SQVTM and CDR2 is ANQGSEA. J was trimmed by 6 bases and V by 6 bases; bases with no gene match: 9. The length of the CDR3 is 16 residues. CDR3 residues: CSVAPGTSGRFNEQFF. The CDR3 coding sequence is TGCAGCGTCGCCCCCGGGACTAGCGGGAGGTTCAATGAGCAGTTCTTC.

This clonotype has more than one count but fewer than ten. Here the CDR3 reads CASSHRQAGGHEQYF. CDR3 sequence (DNA): TGTGCCAGCAGCCATCGACAGGCGGGCGGTCACGAGCAGTACTTC. V usage is TRBV4-2 and J usage is TRBJ2-4, with D possibly TRBD1 on 6 matching bases. The J call is uncertain, as TRBJ2-7 better fits the DNA end. Germline CDR1 LGHNA, CDR2 YNFKEQ. This CDR3 region has 15 residues.

This clonotype has more than one count but fewer than ten. V is TRBV7-9 and J is TRBJ2-1; a possible D gene is TRBD2 (6 bases). V was pared by 10 bases and J by 2 bases, with 21 bases between. This CDR3 is built from 16 residues. CDR1 and CDR2 (germline): SEHNR, FQNEAQ (reference sequence). The CDR3 DNA sequence: TGTGCCACCACCTCACCCGGAGGGAGGACCTACAATGAGCAGTTCTTC. The encoded protein is CATTSPGGRTYNEQFF.

This clonotype was detected a few times. CDR3 nucleotide sequence: TGTGCCAGCAGCACCACCGGACAGGGCACAGATACGCAGTATTTT. Its protein product is CASSTTGQGTDTQYF. The V and J genes are TRBV7-2 and TRBJ2-3, with TRBD1 matching 7 bases. Germline CDR1 reads SGHTA; CDR2 reads FQGNSA. The CDR3 has 15 amino acids. Unmatched junction bases numbered 6, after V lost 5 bases and J lost 1 base.